This TCR beta chain is from a study of blood T cells in healthy people across ages. A sample-barcoded 5' primer and a J-beta primer mix were used in a second PCR of roughly 7 to 11 cycles. MiXCR, run by TCRdb on the 5' RACE reads, gives a single entry per CDR3 protein. The sample holds approximately 830,000 distinct CDR3 sequences; around two thirds are singletons and the top ten take 28%. Findings of the study overall: Changes seen in expanded clonotypes were possibly confounded by donor CMV status left unknown.

Germline V gene lookup returns CDR1 MDHEN and CDR2 SYDVKM. V lost 2 bases and J 2 bases, leaving 6 bases between the germline ends. The length of the CDR3 is 13 residues. About this clonotype itself: Its antigen remains unknown.

The receptor was derived from a man aged 30 to 45 in good health. This sequence joins TRBV28 and TRBJ1-2; D remains ambiguous. Sequences were obtained from blood. The CDR3 loop is CASSLRINYGYTF. In DNA, the CDR3 is TGTGCCAGCAGTTTAAGGATAAACTATGGCTACACCTTC.